This T cell receptor (beta chain) was obtained from a study of blood T cell repertoires in COVID-19. Study summary: COVID-19 samples, acute and convalescent, were from the United States, Italy and Spain. PBMCs, B-cell-depleted T cells, or T cells were the source of the cDNA or gDNA that made up the material.

As processed by the authors: How many nucleated cells were present was estimated from reference gene primer amplification. Profiling relied on immunoSEQ multiplex PCR, and the TCRdb table lists in-frame clones only, not all of them. The V and J calls and clone size are taken from that table; D and trimming were inferred from the DNA. Of about 58,000 clones in the sample, around 81% were seen once. CDR1 and CDR2 (germline): MNHEY, SVGAGI. The CDR3 runs 14 residues. The V end lost 6 bases, the J end lost 4 bases, and 13 bases lay between the germline ends. The TCR originated in a human donor in a cohort sampled during active COVID-19. The chain employs TRBV6-5 and TRBJ1-3; weak D call: TRBD1 (5 bases). Material for sequencing was peripheral blood. DNA of the CDR3: TGTGCCAGCAGAGCCCAGGGCGCCGGAAACACCATATATTTT. It codes for CASRAQGAGNTIYF.